One sample yielded the 6 T cell receptor beta chains listed below, sequenced in a study of control samples from healthy donors and cancer patients. Sequenced by immunoSEQ multiplex PCR; TCRdb stores in-frame clones only, minus some. The repertoire has 170,000 or so clones, around 91% of them found once; the top ten carry 1.4%. Material: blood. The receptors originated from a woman in her forties or fifties in good health.

This chain joins TRBV15 and TRBJ1-3; D may be TRBD1 (5 bases). The germline V gene encodes CDR1 LNHNV and CDR2 YYDKDF (reference sequence). The V and J ends lost 0 bases and 1 base respectively, with 7 bases between them. This CDR3 comprises 15 residues. The CDR3 sequence: CATSRDKGSGNTIYF. CDR3 bases: TGTGCCACCAGCAGAGATAAGGGGTCTGGAAACACCATATATTTT.

This rearrangement joins TRBV15 to TRBJ2-5; no firm D call. Germline assignment: CDR1 LNHNV and CDR2 YYDKDF (reference sequence). V was cut by 0 bases and J by 7 bases, with 6 bases left in between. The CDR3 totals 12 residues. The CDR3 DNA sequence: TGTGCCACCAGCAGAGATAAAGGGACCCAGTACTTC. It specifies CATSRDKGTQYF.

The rearrangement links TRBV27 to TRBJ1-1; the D is unclear. The CDR3 sequence is 13 residues long. V lost 3 bases, J lost 0 bases, and 5 bases lay in between. CDR1 and CDR2 (germline): MNHEY, SMNVEV (reference sequence). The CDR3 DNA reads TGTGCCAGCAGTTTGATGGTGAACACTGAAGCTTTCTTT. Its protein is CASSLMVNTEAFF.

The chain couples TRBV4-3 to TRBJ2-1; 7 bases are shared with TRBD2. The germline CDR1 and CDR2 sequences are LGHNA and YSLEER. The CDR3 runs to 13 residues. Germline trimming cut 0 bases from V and 12 bases from J; bases unmatched to any gene: 5. Here the CDR3 reads CASSQERAGRQFF. CDR3 coding DNA: TGCGCCAGCAGCCAAGAGCGAGCGGGGAGGCAGTTCTTC.

The chain carries TRBV20-1 and TRBJ1-1, with D perhaps matching TRBD1 (5 bases). This CDR3 has 11 residues. V was trimmed by 4 bases and J by 8 bases, leaving 11 bases between them. Germline CDR1 reads DFQATT; CDR2 reads SNEGSKA (reference sequence). CDR3: CSAKGVAEAFF. DNA for the CDR3: TGCAGTGCTAAAGGGGTGGCAGAAGCTTTCTTT.

The chain joins TRBV11-2 to TRBJ2-3, with TRBD2 identical over 7 bases. The CDR3 is 14 residues long. With 2 bases clipped from V and 1 base from J, the junction kept 0 bases outside the gene matches. Germline CDR1 reads SGHAT; CDR2 reads FQNNGV. The CDR3 nucleotides read TGTGCCAGCAGCTTAACTAGCGGCACAGATACGCAGTATTTT. Encoded protein: CASSLTSGTDTQYF.